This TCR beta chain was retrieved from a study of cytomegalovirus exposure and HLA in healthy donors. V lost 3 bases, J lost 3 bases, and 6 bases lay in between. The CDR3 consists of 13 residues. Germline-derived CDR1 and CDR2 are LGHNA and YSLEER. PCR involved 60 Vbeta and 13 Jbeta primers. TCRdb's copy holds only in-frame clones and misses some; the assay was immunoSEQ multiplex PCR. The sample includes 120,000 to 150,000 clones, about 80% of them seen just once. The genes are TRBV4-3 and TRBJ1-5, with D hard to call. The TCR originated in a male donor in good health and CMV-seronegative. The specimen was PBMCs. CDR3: CASSQEINQPQHF. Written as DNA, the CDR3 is TGCGCCAGCAGCCAGGAGATCAATCAGCCCCAGCATTTT.